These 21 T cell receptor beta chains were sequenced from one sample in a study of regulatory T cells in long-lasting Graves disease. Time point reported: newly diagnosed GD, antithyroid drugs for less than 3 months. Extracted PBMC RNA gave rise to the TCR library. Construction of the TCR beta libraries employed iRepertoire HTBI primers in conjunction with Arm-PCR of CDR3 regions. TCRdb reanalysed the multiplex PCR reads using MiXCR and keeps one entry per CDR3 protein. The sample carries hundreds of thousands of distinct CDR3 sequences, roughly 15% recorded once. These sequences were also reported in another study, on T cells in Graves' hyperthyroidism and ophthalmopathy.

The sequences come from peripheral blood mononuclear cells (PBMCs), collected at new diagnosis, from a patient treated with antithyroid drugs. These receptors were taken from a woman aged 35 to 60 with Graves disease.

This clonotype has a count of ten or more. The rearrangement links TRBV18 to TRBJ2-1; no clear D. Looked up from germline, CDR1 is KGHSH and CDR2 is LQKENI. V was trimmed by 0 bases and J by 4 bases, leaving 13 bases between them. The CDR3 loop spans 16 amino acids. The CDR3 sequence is CASSPPNGLSYNEQFF. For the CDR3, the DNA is TGTGCCAGCTCACCACCTAACGGTCTTTCTTACAATGAGCAGTTCTTC.

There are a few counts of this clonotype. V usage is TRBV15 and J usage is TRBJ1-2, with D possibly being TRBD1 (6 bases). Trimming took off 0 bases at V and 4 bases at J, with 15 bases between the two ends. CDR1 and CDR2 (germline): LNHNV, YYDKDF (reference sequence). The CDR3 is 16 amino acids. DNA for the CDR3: TGTGCCACCAGCAGAGATCTTGCACAGGGACTCTATGGCTACACCTTC. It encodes CATSRDLAQGLYGYTF.

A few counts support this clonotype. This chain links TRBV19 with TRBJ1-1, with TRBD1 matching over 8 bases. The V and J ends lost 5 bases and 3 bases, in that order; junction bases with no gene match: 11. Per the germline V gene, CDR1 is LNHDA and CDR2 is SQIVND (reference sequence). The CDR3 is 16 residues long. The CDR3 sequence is CASSSASGQVDTEAFF. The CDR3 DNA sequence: TGTGCCAGTAGTTCCGCCTCGGGACAGGTGGACACTGAAGCTTTCTTT.

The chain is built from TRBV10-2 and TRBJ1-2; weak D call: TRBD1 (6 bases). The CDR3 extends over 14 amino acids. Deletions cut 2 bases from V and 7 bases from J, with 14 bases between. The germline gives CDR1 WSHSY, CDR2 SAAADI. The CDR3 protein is CASSEDIVGGGYTF. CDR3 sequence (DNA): TGCGCCAGCAGTGAGGACATCGTAGGGGGTGGCTACACCTTC.

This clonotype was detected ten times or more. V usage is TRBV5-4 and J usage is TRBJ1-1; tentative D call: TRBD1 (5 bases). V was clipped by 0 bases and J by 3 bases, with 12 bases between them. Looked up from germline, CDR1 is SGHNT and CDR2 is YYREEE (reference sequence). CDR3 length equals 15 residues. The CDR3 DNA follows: TGTGCCAGCAGCTTGGCAGGGAGGGTAGACACTGAAGCTTTCTTT. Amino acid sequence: CASSLAGRVDTEAFF.

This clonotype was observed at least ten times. DNA for the CDR3: TGTGCCAGCAGTGAACAAACAGGGGTATACGAGCAGTACTTC. This encodes CASSEQTGVYEQYF. The chain couples TRBV6-1 to TRBJ2-7; 7 nucleotides line up with TRBD1. Germline assignment: CDR1 MNHNS and CDR2 SASEGT. The CDR3 totals 14 residues. The V gene end was trimmed by 2 bases and the J gene end by 4 bases; junction bases not matched to a gene: 5.

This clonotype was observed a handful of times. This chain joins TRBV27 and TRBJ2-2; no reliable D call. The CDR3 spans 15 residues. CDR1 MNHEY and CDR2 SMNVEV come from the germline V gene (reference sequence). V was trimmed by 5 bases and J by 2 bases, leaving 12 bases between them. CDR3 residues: CASSPGSRNTGELFF. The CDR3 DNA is TGTGCCAGCAGTCCAGGCTCTCGTAACACCGGGGAGCTGTTTTTT.

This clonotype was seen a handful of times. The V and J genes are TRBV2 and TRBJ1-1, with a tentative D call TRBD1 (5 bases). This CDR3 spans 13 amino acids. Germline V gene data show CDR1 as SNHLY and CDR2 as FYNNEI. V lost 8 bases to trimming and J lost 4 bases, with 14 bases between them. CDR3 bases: TGTGCCAGCGCCAGAGGGGCTTCCACTGAAGCTTTCTTT. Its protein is CASARGASTEAFF. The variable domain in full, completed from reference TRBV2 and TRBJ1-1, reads EPEVTQTPSHQVTQMGQEVILRCVPISNHLYFYWYRQILGQKVEFLVSFYNNEISEKSEIFDDQFSVERPDGSNFTLKIRSTKLEDSAMYFCASARGASTEAFFGQGTRLTVV.

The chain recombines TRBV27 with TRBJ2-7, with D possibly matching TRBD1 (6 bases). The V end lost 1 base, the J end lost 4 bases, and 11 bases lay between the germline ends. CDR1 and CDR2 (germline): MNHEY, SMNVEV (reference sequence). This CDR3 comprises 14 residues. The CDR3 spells CASSLWQGPYEQYF. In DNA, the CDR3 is TGTGCCAGCAGTTTATGGCAGGGGCCTTACGAGCAGTACTTC.

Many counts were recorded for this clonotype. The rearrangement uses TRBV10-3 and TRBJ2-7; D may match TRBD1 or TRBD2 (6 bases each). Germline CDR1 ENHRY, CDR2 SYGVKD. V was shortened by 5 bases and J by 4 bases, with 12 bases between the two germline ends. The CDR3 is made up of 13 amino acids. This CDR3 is CAISPQGRYEQYF. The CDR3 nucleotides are TGTGCCATCAGTCCCCAGGGGAGGTACGAGCAGTACTTC.

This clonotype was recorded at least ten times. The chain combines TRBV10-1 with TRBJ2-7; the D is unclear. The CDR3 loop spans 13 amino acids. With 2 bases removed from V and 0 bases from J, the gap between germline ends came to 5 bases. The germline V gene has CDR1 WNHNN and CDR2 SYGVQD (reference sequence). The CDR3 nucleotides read TGCGCCAGCAGTGAGGCTAGCTCCTACGAGCAGTACTTC. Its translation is CASSEASSYEQYF.

The chain's CDR3 is CASTPGGHPNTGELFF. DNA for the CDR3: TGTGCCAGCACCCCAGGGGGACACCCGAACACCGGGGAGCTGTTTTTT. This rearrangement joins TRBV9 to TRBJ2-2; 7 bases line up with TRBD1. Per germline, CDR1 SGDLS and CDR2 YYNGEE. The V segment lost 6 bases and the J segment 0 bases; nucleotides outside the gene matches: 8. The CDR3 loop spans 16 amino acids.

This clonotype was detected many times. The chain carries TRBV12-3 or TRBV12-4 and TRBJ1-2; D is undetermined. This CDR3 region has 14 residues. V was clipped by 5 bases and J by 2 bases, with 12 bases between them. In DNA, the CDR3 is TGTGCCAGCAGTCCTCTTCGCAGCAACTATGGCTACACCTTC. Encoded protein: CASSPLRSNYGYTF.

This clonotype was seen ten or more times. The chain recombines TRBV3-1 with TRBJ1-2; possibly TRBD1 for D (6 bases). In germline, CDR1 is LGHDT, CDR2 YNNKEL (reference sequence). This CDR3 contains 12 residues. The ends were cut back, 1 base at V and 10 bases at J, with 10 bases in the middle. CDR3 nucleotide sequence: TGTGCCAGCAGCCAAGTACAGGGTGTCTACACCTTC. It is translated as CASSQVQGVYTF. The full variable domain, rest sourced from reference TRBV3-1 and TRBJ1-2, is DTAVSQTPKYLVTQMGNDKSIKCEQNLGHDTMYWYKQDSKKFLKIMFSYNNKELIINETVPNRFSPKSPDKAHLNLHINSLELGDSAVYFCASSQVQGVYTFGSGTRLTVV.

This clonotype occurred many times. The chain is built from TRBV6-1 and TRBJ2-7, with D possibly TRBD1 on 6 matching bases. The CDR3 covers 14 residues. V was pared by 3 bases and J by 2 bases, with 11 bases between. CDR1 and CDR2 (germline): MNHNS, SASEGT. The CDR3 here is CASSDRGGTYEQYF. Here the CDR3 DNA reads TGTGCCAGCAGTGACAGGGGTGGAACCTACGAGCAGTACTTC.

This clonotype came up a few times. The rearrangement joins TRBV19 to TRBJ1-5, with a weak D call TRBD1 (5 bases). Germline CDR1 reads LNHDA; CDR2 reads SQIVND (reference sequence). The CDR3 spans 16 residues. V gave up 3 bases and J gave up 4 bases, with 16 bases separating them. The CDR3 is CASSIGGGRSNQPQHF. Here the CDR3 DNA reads TGTGCCAGTAGTATCGGGGGGGGACGGAGTAATCAGCCCCAGCATTTT.

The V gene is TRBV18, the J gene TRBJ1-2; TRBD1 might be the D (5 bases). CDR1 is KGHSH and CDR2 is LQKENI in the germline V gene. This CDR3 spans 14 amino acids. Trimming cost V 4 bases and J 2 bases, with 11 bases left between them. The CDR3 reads CASSLPDTNYGYTF. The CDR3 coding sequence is TGTGCCAGCTCACTCCCGGACACCAACTATGGCTACACCTTC.

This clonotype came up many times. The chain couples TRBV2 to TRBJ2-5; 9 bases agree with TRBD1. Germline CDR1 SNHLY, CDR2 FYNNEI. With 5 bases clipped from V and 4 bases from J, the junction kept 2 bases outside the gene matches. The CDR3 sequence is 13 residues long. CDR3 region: CASSPGQGETQYF. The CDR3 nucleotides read TGTGCCAGCAGTCCGGGACAGGGAGAGACCCAGTACTTC.

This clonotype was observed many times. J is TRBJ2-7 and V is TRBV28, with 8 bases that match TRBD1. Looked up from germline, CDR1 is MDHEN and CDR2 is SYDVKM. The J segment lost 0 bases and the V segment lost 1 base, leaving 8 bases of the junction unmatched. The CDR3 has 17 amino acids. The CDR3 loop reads CASSLFPDRVVSYEQYF. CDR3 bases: TGTGCCAGCAGTTTATTCCCGGACAGGGTTGTCTCCTACGAGCAGTACTTC.

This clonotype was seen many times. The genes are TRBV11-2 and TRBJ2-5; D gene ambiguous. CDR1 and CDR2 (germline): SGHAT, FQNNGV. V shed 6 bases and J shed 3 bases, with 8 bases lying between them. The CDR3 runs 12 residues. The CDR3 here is CASRAAEETQYF. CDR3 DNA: TGTGCCAGCAGGGCAGCTGAAGAGACCCAGTACTTC.

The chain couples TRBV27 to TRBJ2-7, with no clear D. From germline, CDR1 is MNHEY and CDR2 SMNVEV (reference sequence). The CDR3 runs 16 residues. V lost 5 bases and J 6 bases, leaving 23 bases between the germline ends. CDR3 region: CASSPPYGGEFSEQYF. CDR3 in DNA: TGTGCCAGCAGTCCGCCCTATGGCGGAGAATTCTCCGAGCAGTACTTC.